Reported below is one TCR beta chain. Germline and junction disagree at one end, which may indicate a read error. The data originate from a study of cytomegalovirus exposure and HLA in healthy donors. Germline lookup yields CDR1 LNHDA and CDR2 SQIVND (reference sequence). The CDR3 runs 15 residues. The table came from immunoSEQ multiplex PCR; TCRdb's copy has only in-frame clones and leaves some out. The profile shows some 65,000 clones, more than 95% of them singletons. The clonotype comes from a man younger than 35 in good health and CMV-seronegative. The chain has TRBV19 and TRBJ1-5; 7 bases fit TRBD1. Sequencing was performed on PBMCs. CDR3 nucleotides: TGTGCCGGTAGTACTAGACAGGGTAGGGATCAGCCCCAGCATTTT. Protein sequence: CAGSTRQGRDQPQHF.